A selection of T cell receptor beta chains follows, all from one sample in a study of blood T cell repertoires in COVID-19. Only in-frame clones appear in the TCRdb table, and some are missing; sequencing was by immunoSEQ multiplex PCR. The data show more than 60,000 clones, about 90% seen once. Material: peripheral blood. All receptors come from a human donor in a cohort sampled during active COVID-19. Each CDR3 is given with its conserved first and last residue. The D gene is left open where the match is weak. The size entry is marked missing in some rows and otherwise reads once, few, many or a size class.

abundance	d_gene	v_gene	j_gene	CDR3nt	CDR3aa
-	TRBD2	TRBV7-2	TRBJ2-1	TGTGCCAGCAGGGCGGGGCTAGCGGTAGAAAATGAGCAGTTCTTC	CASRAGLAVENEQFF
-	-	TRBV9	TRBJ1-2	TGTGCCAGCAGCGTAGAAGGGGCTGGCTATGGCTACACCTTC	CASSVEGAGYGYTF
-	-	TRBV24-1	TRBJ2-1	TGTGCCACCAGTGACCGGGATGGGTCCTACAATGAGCAGTTCTTC	CATSDRDGSYNEQFF
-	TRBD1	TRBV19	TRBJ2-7	TGTGCCAGTAGTATAGGCGGGACAGGGCCCTACGAGCAGTACTTC	CASSIGGTGPYEQYF
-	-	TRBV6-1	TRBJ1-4	TGTGCCAGCAGTGAAGAATACGGAGGAGGTGGGAAACTGTTTTTT	CASSEEYGGGGKLFF
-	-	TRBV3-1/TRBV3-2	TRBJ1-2	TGTGCCAGCAGCCAAGCTCTCGTTGGACAGCTTGCTAACTATGGCTACACCTTC	CASSQALVGQLANYGYTF
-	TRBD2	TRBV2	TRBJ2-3	TGTGCCAGCGAGCGGGGGGGCACAGATACGCAGTATTTT	CASERGGTDTQYF
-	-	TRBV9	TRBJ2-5	TGTGCCAGCAGCCACCGATGGGGGGTTGGAGAGACCCAGTACTTC	CASSHRWGVGETQYF
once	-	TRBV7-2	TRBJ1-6	TGTGCCAGCAAAATAGAGAGCTCCTATAATTCACCCCTCCACTTT	CASKIESSYNSPLHF
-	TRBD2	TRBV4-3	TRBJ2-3	TGCGCCAGCAGCCAAGATCAAGGACTAGCGGGGGTGGTAGATACGCAGTATTTT	CASSQDQGLAGVVDTQYF
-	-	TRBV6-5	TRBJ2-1	TGTGCCAGCAGTAAACAGGGAACTGGGCAGTTCTTC	CASSKQGTGQFF
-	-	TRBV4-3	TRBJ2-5	TGCGCCAGCAGCCGAGGTGGCGGTTACGACTATCAAGAGACCCAGTACTTC	CASSRGGGYDYQETQYF
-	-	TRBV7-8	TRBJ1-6	TGTGCCAGCAGCTTAAGGTCTCCAGGGTATTCACCCCTCCACTTT	CASSLRSPGYSPLHF
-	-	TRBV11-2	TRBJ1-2	TGTGCCAGCAGCTTACAAGGGGTTGCAGGGTGGTTCTATGGCTACACCTTC	CASSLQGVAGWFYGYTF
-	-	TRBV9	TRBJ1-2	TGTGCCAGCAGCGGAGGACAGGGCTACACCTTC	CASSGGQGYTF
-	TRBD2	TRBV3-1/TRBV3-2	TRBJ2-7	TGTGCCAGCAGCCAGGGACTAGCGGGGTCCTACGAGCAGTACTTC	CASSQGLAGSYEQYF
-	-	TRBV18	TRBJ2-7	TGTGCCAGCTCACCCCCGGGATTCCAATCCTACGAGCAGTACTTC	CASSPPGFQSYEQYF
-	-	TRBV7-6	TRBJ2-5	TGTGCCAGCAGCTTATATACGGGGGGCGGGGAGACCCAGTACTTC	CASSLYTGGGETQYF
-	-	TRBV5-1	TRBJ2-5	TGCGCCAGCAGCTTGGCCGGGGAGACCCAGTACTTC	CASSLAGETQYF
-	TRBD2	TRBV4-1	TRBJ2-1	TGCGCCAGCAAAGCGGGGTTGGTCGATGAGCAGTTCTTC	CASKAGLVDEQFF
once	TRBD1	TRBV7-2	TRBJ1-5	TGTGCCAGCAGCTTACAGGGGGCAAATCATCAGCCCCAGCATTTT	CASSLQGANHQPQHF
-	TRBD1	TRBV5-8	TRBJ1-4	TGTGCCAGCAGCAGAGGGACAGGGATTGGCAGCAGTGAAAAACTGTTTTTT	CASSRGTGIGSSEKLFF
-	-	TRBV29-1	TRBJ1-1	TGCAGCGTCCGGGAGACTATGGAAGCTTTCTTT	CSVRETMEAFF
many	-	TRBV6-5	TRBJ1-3	TGTGCCAGCAAAAGCCACATGTCGGGTGGAAACACCATATATTTT	CASKSHMSGGNTIYF
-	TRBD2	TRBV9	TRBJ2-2	TGTGCCAGCAGCTCACCCGGGGGGGCGAACACCGGGGAGCTGTTTTTT	CASSSPGGANTGELFF
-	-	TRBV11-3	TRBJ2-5	TGTGCCAGCAGCCCCTTGGACAGTCAAGAGACCCAGTACTTC	CASSPLDSQETQYF
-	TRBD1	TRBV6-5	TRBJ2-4	TGTGCCAGCAGTTACTCTCGGACAGGGGTAAACATTCAGTACTTC	CASSYSRTGVNIQYF
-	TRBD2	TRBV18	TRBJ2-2	TGTGCCAGCTCACGTGGACTAGCAGGCACTACCGGGGAGCTGTTTTTT	CASSRGLAGTTGELFF
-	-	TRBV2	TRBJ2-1	TGTGCCAGCAGCCTCGACAGGAACAATGAGCAGTTCTTC	CASSLDRNNEQFF
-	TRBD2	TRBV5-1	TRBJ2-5	TGCGCCAGCAGTCGGGGAGGGACTAGTAGCGAGACCCAGTACTTC	CASSRGGTSSETQYF
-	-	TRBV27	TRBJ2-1	TGTGCCAGCACCATCCCTGGGGCCGGGACAATAGAGCAGTTCTTC	CASTIPGAGTIEQFF
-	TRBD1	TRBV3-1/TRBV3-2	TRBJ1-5	TGTGCCAGCAGTTCCGGGACAGGAGGGAATCAGCCCCAGCATTTT	CASSSGTGGNQPQHF
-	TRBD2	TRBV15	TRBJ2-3	TGTGCCACCAGTACCGGGACTAGCGGCACAGATACGCAGTATTTT	CATSTGTSGTDTQYF
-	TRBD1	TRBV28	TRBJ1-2	TGTGCCAGCAGCTCCGGACAGGGAACCTATGGCTACACCTTC	CASSSGQGTYGYTF
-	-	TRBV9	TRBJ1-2	TGTGCCAGCAGCGTAGTGGGAGCTAACTATGGCTACACCTTC	CASSVVGANYGYTF
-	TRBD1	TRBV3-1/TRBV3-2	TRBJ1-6	TGTGCCAGCAGCCAAGAATTCAGGAGACAGGGTGATTCACCCCTCCACTTT	CASSQEFRRQGDSPLHF
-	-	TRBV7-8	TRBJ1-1	TGTGCCAGCAATCCCATCACATTAGACAAGAACACTGAAGCTTTCTTT	CASNPITLDKNTEAFF